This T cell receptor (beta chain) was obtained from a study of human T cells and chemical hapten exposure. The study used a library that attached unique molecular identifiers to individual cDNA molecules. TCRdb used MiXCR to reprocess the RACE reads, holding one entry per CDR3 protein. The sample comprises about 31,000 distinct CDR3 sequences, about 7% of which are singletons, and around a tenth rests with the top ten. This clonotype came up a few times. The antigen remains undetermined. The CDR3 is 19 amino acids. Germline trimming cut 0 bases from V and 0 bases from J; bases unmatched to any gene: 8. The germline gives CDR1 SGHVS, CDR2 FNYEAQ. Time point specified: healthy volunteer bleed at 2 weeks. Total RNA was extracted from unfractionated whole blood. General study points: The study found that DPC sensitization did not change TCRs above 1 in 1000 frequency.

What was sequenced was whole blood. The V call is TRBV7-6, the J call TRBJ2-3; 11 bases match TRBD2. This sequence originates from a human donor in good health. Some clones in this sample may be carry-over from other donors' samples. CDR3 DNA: TGTGCCAGCAGCTTAGCTTGGCTAGCGGGAGGCCTCAGCACAGATACGCAGTATTTT. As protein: CASSLAWLAGGLSTDTQYF.